The 22 T cell receptor beta chains reported below all come from one sample, sequenced in a study of shared clonotypes between healthy human individuals (dated by TCRdb to 2018 to 2020). The library was produced with the immunoSEQ multiplex PCR assay. TCRdb's version of the immuneACCESS table is confined to in-frame rearrangements and falls short of the full clone set. An unresolved V gene accounts for under half of the shortfall where checked; the remainder is of unknown origin. This sample gives over 400,000 clones in total; about 84% of them show up just once. The ten biggest clones cover about an eighth of the sample. The sequencing input was PBMCs. These receptors were collected from a woman in her forties in good health. Some clones in this sample may be carry-over from other donors' samples.

In the case of this clone: A read error is possible here, since a much larger clone lies one base away. The CDR3 does not close with the conserved phenylalanine or tryptophan, likely indicating a read error. The chain is built from TRBV19 and TRBJ1-5, with 7 bases lining up with TRBD1. Trimming took 5 bases from V and 4 from J; bases not matched to a gene: 8. Germline CDR1 is LNHDA and CDR2 is SQIVND (reference sequence). The length of the CDR3 is 15 residues. The CDR3, as DNA: TGTGCCAGTAGTTACGGGACAGTCGGAAATCAGCCCCAGCATCTT. Translation gives CASSYGTVGNQPQHL.

Notes on this clone: It is likely a read error: a sequence one base away is far more abundant. The chain uses TRBV27 and TRBJ2-7; TRBD1 matches 9 bases. The germline V gene has CDR1 MNHEY and CDR2 SMNVEV (reference sequence). The CDR3 spans 15 residues. This CDR3 is CASSSTGTGSYAQYF. CDR3 in DNA: TGTGCCAGCAGTTCCACCGGGACAGGGTCCTACGCGCAGTACTTC.

The table lists this clone with a count of one. With a far larger clone one base away, a read error is the likely cause. The sample carries other DNA sequences with the same CDR3. The chain couples TRBV11-2 to TRBJ2-7, with a weak D call TRBD2 (8 bases). The CDR3 covers 14 residues. Germline CDR1 and CDR2: SGHAT and FQNNGV. CDR3 bases: TGCGCCAGCAGCTTAGCGGGACAGTGGGCTCCGCAGTACTTC. This translates into CASSLAGQWAPQYF.

This clone was seen more than once but under ten times. A far larger clone is off by one base, so a read error is likely. Other DNA sequences in the same sample also yield this CDR3. CDR3 coding DNA: TGTGCCTGGAGTGTACTGTCAGGGGCGGGTGGCTACACCTTC. This sequence encodes CAWSVLSGAGGYTF. This chain joins TRBV30 and TRBJ1-2; a possible D gene is TRBD1 (6 bases). Germline CDR1 reads GTSNPN; CDR2 reads SVGIG (reference sequence). The germline V and J ends were trimmed by 0 bases and 7 bases, with 15 bases remaining between them. The CDR3 consists of 14 residues.

With respect to this clone: A read error is likely here: a far larger clone is one base away. The CDR3: CASSWGQMNAEAFF. CDR3 bases: TGCGCCAGCAGCTGGGGACAGATGAACGCTGAAGCTTTCTTT. The genes are TRBV5-1 and TRBJ1-1, with TRBD1 matching 7 bases. The CDR3 consists of 14 residues. CDR1 is SGHRS and CDR2 is YFSETQ in the germline V gene.

The V call is TRBV19, the J call TRBJ1-5; TRBD1 might be the D (5 bases). V lost 6 bases and J lost 7, with 19 bases in between. The length of the CDR3 is 15 residues. The germline V gene has CDR1 LNHDA and CDR2 SQIVND (reference sequence). The CDR3 sequence is CASRISYGAPQPQHF. CDR3 in DNA: TGTGCCAGTAGGATATCTTACGGGGCCCCCCAGCCCCAGCATTTT.

The chain joins TRBV7-3 to TRBJ1-1, with D possibly TRBD1 on 5 matching bases. The V gene's germline CDR1 is SGHTA and CDR2 FQGTGA. This CDR3 region has 14 residues. V lost 6 bases and J 1 base, leaving 12 bases between the germline ends. The CDR3 region has the DNA TGTGCCAGCAGTTCAGGGATCCAGAACACTGAAGCTTTCTTT. This gives the protein CASSSGIQNTEAFF.

This clone was observed at least ten times. Other DNA sequences of this sample code for an identical CDR3. The chain has TRBV29-1 and TRBJ2-7; 7 bases fit TRBD1. The J segment lost 5 bases and the V segment lost 5 bases, leaving 9 bases of the junction unmatched. Germline V gene lookup returns CDR1 SQVTM and CDR2 ANQGSEA. The CDR3 covers 13 residues. The CDR3 DNA follows: TGCAGCGTTCGGGGATTTACAGGGGACGAGCAGTACTTC. Protein sequence: CSVRGFTGDEQYF.

The chain links TRBV19 to TRBJ1-1, with 11 bases aligning to TRBD1. Germline V CDR1 and CDR2: LNHDA, SQIVND (reference sequence). The CDR3 is made up of 15 amino acids. V shed 6 bases and J 7 bases; nucleotides not matched to a gene: 10. The CDR3 spells CASRDPDRGRGEAFF. CDR3 sequence (DNA): TGTGCCAGTAGAGACCCGGACAGGGGGCGAGGTGAAGCTTTCTTT.

In the case of this clone: Since a far larger clone is one base different, this is likely a read error. This chain joins TRBV7-3 and TRBJ2-6, with D hard to call. Germline V CDR1 and CDR2: SGHTA, FQGTGA. CDR3 length: 15 residues. Trimming stripped 2 bases from V and 0 bases from J, with 5 bases between. The CDR3 coding sequence is TGTGCCAGCAGCTTAGTTCTCTCTGGGGCCAACGTCCTGACTTTC. Amino acids: CASSLVLSGANVLTF.

The chain links TRBV6-1 to TRBJ1-2; 10 bases fit TRBD1. Germline V CDR1 and CDR2: MNHNS, SASEGT. This CDR3 spans 14 amino acids. The V segment lost 5 bases and the J segment 5 bases; nucleotides outside the gene matches: 5. The CDR3 sequence: CASSFRTGGYGYTF. The CDR3 DNA follows: TGTGCCAGCAGTTTCCGGACAGGGGGTTATGGCTACACCTTC.

The gene calls are TRBV4-2 and TRBJ1-1, with no clear D. V gave up 2 bases and J gave up 3 bases, with 7 bases separating them. Germline CDR1 is LGHNA and CDR2 is YNFKEQ. The CDR3 totals 13 residues. Here the CDR3 reads CASSQFGDTEAFF. CDR3 DNA sequence: TGTGCCAGCAGCCAATTCGGGGACACTGAAGCTTTCTTT.

The count of this clone is one. This likely came from a read error, as a far larger clone is one base away. The rearrangement uses TRBV5-6 and TRBJ1-5; no clear D. Trimming took off 4 bases at V and 8 bases at J, with 13 bases between the two ends. The CDR3 spans 13 residues. Per the germline V gene, CDR1 is SGHDT and CDR2 is YYEEEE. DNA for the CDR3: TGTGCCAGCAGCGTGGGCCTACTGGAGCCCCAGCATTTT. The encoded protein is CASSVGLLEPQHF.

This rearrangement joins TRBV7-3 to TRBJ2-6; D is uncertain. This CDR3 is built from 12 residues. V was cut by 8 bases and J by 0 bases, with 2 bases left in between. Germline CDR1 and CDR2: SGHTA and FQGTGA. In nucleotides, the CDR3 is TGTGCCAGCCGCTCTGGGGCCAACGTCCTGACTTTC. It codes for CASRSGANVLTF.

This chain links TRBV2 with TRBJ1-5; D is possibly TRBD1 (5 bases). Per germline, CDR1 SNHLY and CDR2 FYNNEI. V dropped 6 bases and J dropped 5 bases, with 11 bases sitting between them. The CDR3 is 13 amino acids. CDR3 nucleotides: TGTGCCAGCAGCCAGGGAGGCGATCAGCCCCAGCATTTT. This gives the protein CASSQGGDQPQHF.

The rearrangement uses TRBV6-6 and TRBJ1-5; TRBD1 is a possible D gene (5 bases). Germline lookup yields CDR1 MNHNY and CDR2 SVGAGI (reference sequence). The CDR3 loop spans 13 amino acids. Trimming shortened V by 10 bases and J by 5 bases, and 15 bases separated the two germline ends. As DNA, the CDR3 is TGTGCCACCGAGGCAGGGCTTTATCAGCCCCAGCATTTT. The encoded protein is CATEAGLYQPQHF.

This chain joins TRBV5-1 and TRBJ2-3; 8 positions match TRBD2. Germline V CDR1 and CDR2: SGHRS, YFSETQ. Trimming at V came to 6 bases and at J to 1 base, leaving 4 bases not matched to a gene. CDR3 length: 14 amino acids. CDR3 sequence (DNA): TGCGCCAGCACACGGGAGGGGGGCACAGATACGCAGTATTTT. Translation gives CASTREGGTDTQYF.

This clone was seen a handful of times. The CDR3 reads CASSPDLGYPGELFF. The CDR3 region has the DNA TGCGCCAGCAGCCCCGACCTGGGGTATCCCGGGGAGCTGTTTTTT. The chain carries TRBV5-1 and TRBJ2-2, with unresolved D. V was clipped by 4 bases and J by 6 bases, with 16 bases between them. CDR1 is SGHRS and CDR2 is YFSETQ in the germline V gene. The CDR3 extends over 15 amino acids.

This chain uses TRBV9 with TRBJ2-1; D not certain. Between the trimmed V and J ends, which lost 0 bases and 4 bases, there was a span of 11 bases. CDR1 is SGDLS, CDR2 YYNGEE, per germline. The CDR3 runs 15 residues. CDR3 sequence: CASSVASYHYNEQFF. CDR3 coding DNA: TGTGCCAGCAGCGTAGCAAGCTACCATTACAATGAGCAGTTCTTC.

The chain employs TRBV14 and TRBJ2-7; D possibly corresponds to TRBD2 (8 bases). This CDR3 comprises 17 residues. Trimming pared 3 bases from V and 2 bases from J, leaving 20 bases between. The germline CDR1 and CDR2 sequences are SGHDN and FVKESK. The CDR3 protein is CASSHAGRGQRTYEQYF. In DNA, the CDR3 is TGTGCCAGCAGCCACGCCGGGAGGGGACAGCGAACCTACGAGCAGTACTTC.

In DNA, the CDR3 is TGCAGCGTTTTGTGGAATGAGCAGTTCTTC. Translated, it gives CSVLWNEQFF. The chain couples TRBV29-1 to TRBJ2-1; unclear D gene. Per the germline V gene, CDR1 is SQVTM and CDR2 is ANQGSEA. V was clipped by 5 bases and J by 7 bases, with 6 bases between them. The CDR3 extends over 10 amino acids.

Turning to this clone: This may stem from a read error, because a much larger clone lies one nucleotide away. In the same sample, other DNA sequences code for this CDR3. The genes are TRBV27 and TRBJ1-4, with D hard to call. CDR1 is MNHEY and CDR2 is SMNVEV in the germline V gene (reference sequence). Trimming took 3 bases from V and 0 from J, leaving 5 bases between them. CDR3 size: 14 residues. CDR3 bases: TGTGCCAGCAGTTTGGCTGCAACTAATGAAAAACTGTTTTTT. Translated, it gives CASSLAATNEKLFF. The whole variable domain, remainder taken from reference TRBV27 and TRBJ1-4, is EAQVTQNPRYLITVTGKKLTVTCSQNMNHEYMSWYRQDPGLGLRQIYYSMNVEVTDKGDVPEGYKVSRKEKRNFPLILESPSPNQTSLYFCASSLAATNEKLFFGSGTQLSVL.